This T cell receptor (beta chain) stems from a study of CXCR3-negative and CXCR3-positive naive CD8 T cells. In preparing the TRB cDNA libraries, 5' RACE with UMI labels was used. Following a re-call of the 5' RACE reads, TCRdb has one entry per CDR3 protein and lacks DNA. The sample's table shows 41,000 or so distinct CDR3 sequences. The sorting of each CD8+ T cell subset was done in triplicate, at under 350,000 cells each. Of note for this clonotype: Its specificity is not known.

Points from the study as a whole: For memory CD8+ cells diversity was much lower, but both naive subsets had comparably high diversity. Upon cryopreservation, CXCR3 expression partially decreased, and most assays used fresh PBMCs. When CXCR3-positive naive cells were set against CXCR3-negative naive cells, the former had more hydrophobic TRB CDR3s.

Germline assignment: CDR1 LGHNA and CDR2 YSLEER. The CDR3 sequence is 18 residues long. Sequences were obtained from naive CXCR3- CD8+ T cells from blood. Described subset: CD45RO-CCR7+CD27+CD95- naive CD8+ T cells lacking CXCR3 (TNR3-). This receptor was identified in a human donor in good health. Some clones in this sample may be carry-over from other donors' samples. The rearrangement uses TRBV4-3 and TRBJ2-7. This chain's CDR3 is CASSQDRSRPMGTYEQYF.